This TCR beta chain comes out of a study of T-cell memory formation after mild COVID-19. As for the study in general: TCR clusters were mostly confined to one donor each.

Study observations and caveats: Among clones contracting day 15 to 85, CD4/CD8 was balanced, whereas later expanders leaned CD4+. Chiefly within CM and EM were the contracting CD4+ clones; CD8+ ones were within EMRA.

TCRdb independently ran MiXCR on the 5' RACE reads; one entry per CDR3 protein. The table records 170,000 or so distinct CDR3 sequences, 25% to 40% of them present only once. In the case of this clonotype: The antigen remains undetermined.

The CDR3 has 14 residues. Trimming took 5 bases from V and 0 from J, leaving 11 bases between them. This TCR was sampled from an adult woman who had mild COVID-19 (a few samples of this study predate the infection). Cell type and time point are not known. The chain combines TRBV12-3 or TRBV12-4 with TRBJ2-7; possible D gene TRBD2, 6 bases. The material sequenced was PBMCs or a T cell subset sorted from them (not recorded which). The CDR3 nucleotides read TGTGCCAGCAGTCCCTCCGGGGGCTCCTACGAGCAGTACTTC. Its protein product is CASSPSGGSYEQYF.